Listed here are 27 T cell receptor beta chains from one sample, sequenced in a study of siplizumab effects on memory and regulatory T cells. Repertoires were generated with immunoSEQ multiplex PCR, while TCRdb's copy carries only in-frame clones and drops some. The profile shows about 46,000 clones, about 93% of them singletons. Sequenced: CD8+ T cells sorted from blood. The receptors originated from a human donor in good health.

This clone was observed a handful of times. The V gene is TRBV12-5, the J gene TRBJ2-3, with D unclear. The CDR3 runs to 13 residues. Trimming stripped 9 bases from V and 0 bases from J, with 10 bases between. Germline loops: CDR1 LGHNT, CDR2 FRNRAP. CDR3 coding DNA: TGTGCTAGGTTCATTCCTAGCACAGATACGCAGTATTTT. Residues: CARFIPSTDTQYF. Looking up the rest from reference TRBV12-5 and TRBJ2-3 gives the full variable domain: DARVTQTPRHKVTEMGQEVTMRCQPILGHNTVFWYRQTMMQGLELLAYFRNRAPLDDSGMPKDRFSAEMPDATLATLKIQPSEPRDSAVYFCARFIPSTDTQYFGPGTRLTVL.

For the CDR3, the DNA is TGTGCCAGCAGTTTAACGGGGGGGTTTTACAATGAGCAGTTCTTC. Translation gives CASSLTGGFYNEQFF. The chain carries TRBV2 and TRBJ2-1, with 8 nucleotides matching TRBD2. Per the germline V gene, CDR1 is SNHLY and CDR2 is FYNNEI. V lost 5 bases, J lost 4 bases, and 7 bases stayed unmatched. This CDR3 has 15 residues.

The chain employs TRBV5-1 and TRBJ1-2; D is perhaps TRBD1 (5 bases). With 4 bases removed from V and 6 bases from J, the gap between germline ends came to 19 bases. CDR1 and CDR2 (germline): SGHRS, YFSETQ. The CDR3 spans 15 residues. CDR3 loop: CASSPDNGGGDGYTF. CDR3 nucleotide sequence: TGCGCCAGCAGCCCCGATAATGGGGGAGGCGATGGCTACACCTTC.

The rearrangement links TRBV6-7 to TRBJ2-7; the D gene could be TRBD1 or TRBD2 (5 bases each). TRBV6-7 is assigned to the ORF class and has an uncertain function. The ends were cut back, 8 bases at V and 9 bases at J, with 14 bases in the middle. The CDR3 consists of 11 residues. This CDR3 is CASLWGIRQYF. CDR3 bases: TGTGCCAGCCTCTGGGGGATTAGGCAGTACTTC.

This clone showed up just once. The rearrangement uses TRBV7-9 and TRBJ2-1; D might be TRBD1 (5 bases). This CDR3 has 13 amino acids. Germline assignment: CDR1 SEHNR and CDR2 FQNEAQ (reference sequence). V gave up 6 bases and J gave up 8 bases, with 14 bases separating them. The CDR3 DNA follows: TGTGCCAGCAGGATTACAGGTGACGATGAGCAGTTCTTC. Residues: CASRITGDDEQFF.

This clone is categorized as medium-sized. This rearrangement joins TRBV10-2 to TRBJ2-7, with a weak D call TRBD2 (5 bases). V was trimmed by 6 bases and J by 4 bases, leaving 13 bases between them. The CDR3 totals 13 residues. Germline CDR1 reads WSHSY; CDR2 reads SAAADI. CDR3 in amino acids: CASSAPGEYEQYF. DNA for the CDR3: TGCGCCAGCAGCGCCCCCGGGGAATACGAGCAGTACTTC.

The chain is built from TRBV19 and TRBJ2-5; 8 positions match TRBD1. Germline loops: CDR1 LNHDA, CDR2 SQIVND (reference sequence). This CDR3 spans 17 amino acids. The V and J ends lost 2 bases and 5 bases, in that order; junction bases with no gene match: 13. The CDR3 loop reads CASSIRTGFSFAETQYF. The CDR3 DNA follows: TGTGCCAGTAGTATACGGACAGGGTTTAGTTTCGCTGAGACCCAGTACTTC.

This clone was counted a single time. In DNA form, the CDR3 reads TGTGCCAGCAGTTTAGGGCGGAGGGGGGTGGAGACCCAGTACTTC. The encoded protein is CASSLGRRGVETQYF. This rearrangement joins TRBV27 to TRBJ2-5; D may match TRBD1 or TRBD2 (6 bases each). V shed 2 bases and J shed 5 bases, with 15 bases lying between them. The CDR3 is 15 amino acids. Germline CDR1 MNHEY, CDR2 SMNVEV (reference sequence).

CDR3 loop: CASSDAREHGYTF. As DNA, the CDR3 is TGTGCCAGCAGTGACGCCAGGGAGCATGGCTACACCTTC. V usage is TRBV2 and J usage is TRBJ1-2; perhaps TRBD1 as D (5 bases). This CDR3 has 13 amino acids. V lost 3 bases, J lost 6 bases, and 11 bases lay in between. Germline V CDR1 and CDR2: SNHLY, FYNNEI.

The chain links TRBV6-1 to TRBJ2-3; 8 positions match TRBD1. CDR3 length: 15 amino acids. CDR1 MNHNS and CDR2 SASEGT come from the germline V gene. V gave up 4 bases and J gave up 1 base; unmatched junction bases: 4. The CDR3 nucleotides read TGTGCCAGCAGTGGGGTGACAGGGGGCACAGATACGCAGTATTTT. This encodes CASSGVTGGTDTQYF.

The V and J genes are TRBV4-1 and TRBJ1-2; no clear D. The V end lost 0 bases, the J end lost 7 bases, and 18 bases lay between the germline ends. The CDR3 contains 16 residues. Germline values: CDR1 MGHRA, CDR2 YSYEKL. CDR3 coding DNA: TGCGCCAGCAGCCAAGACCGCTGGACCGGGTGGGGTGGCTACACCTTC. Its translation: CASSQDRWTGWGGYTF.

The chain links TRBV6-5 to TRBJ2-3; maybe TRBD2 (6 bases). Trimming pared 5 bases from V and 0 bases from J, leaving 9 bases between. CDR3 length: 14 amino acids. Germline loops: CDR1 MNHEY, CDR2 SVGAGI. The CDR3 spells CASSPGRSTDTQYF. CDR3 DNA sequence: TGTGCCAGCAGTCCAGGGAGGAGCACAGATACGCAGTATTTT.

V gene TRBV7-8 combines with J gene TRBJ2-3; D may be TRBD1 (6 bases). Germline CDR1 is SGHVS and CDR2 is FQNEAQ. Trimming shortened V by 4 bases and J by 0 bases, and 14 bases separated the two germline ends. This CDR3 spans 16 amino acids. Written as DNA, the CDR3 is TGTGCCAGCAGCTCCCGGAGACAGGCGAGCACAGATACGCAGTATTTT. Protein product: CASSSRRQASTDTQYF.

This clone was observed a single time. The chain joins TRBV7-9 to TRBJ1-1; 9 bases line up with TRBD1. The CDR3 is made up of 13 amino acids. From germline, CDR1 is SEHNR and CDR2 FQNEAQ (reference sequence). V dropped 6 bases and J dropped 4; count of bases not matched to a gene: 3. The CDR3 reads CASRETGGTEAFF. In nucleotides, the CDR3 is TGTGCCAGCAGGGAGACAGGGGGCACTGAAGCTTTCTTT.

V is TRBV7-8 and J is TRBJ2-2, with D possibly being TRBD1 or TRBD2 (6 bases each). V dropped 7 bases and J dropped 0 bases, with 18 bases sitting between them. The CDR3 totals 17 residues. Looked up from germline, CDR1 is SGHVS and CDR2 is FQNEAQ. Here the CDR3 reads CASTRRGLAANTGELFF. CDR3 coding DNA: TGTGCCAGCACCAGAAGGGGGTTAGCGGCGAACACCGGGGAGCTGTTTTTT.

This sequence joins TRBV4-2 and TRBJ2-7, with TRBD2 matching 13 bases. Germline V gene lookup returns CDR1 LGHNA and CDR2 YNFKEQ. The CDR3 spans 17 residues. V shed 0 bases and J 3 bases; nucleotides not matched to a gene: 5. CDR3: CASSQETGTSGNYEQYF. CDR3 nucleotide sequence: TGTGCCAGCAGCCAAGAAACCGGGACTAGCGGGAACTACGAGCAGTACTTC.

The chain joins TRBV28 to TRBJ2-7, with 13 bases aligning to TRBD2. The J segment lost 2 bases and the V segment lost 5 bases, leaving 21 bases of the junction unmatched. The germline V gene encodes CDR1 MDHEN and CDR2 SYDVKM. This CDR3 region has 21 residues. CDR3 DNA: TGTGCCAGCAGTCTAATAGAAGGGACTAGCGGGACGGGCGACCTGCCCTACGAGCAGTACTTC. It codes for CASSLIEGTSGTGDLPYEQYF.

The CDR3 loop reads CASSDYQSYEQYF. The CDR3 DNA follows: TGTGCCAGTAGCGACTACCAGTCCTACGAGCAGTACTTC. The chain recombines TRBV19 with TRBJ2-7, with D tentatively TRBD2 (5 bases). This CDR3 has 13 amino acids. Trimming took off 6 bases at V and 1 base at J, with 10 bases between the two ends. Germline CDR1 LNHDA, CDR2 SQIVND (reference sequence).

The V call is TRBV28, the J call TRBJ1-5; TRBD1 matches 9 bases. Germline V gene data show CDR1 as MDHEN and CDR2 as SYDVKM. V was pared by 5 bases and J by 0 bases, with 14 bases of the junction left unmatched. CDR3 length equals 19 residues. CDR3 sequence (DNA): TGTGCCAGCAGTGCTTATACAGGGGGCTCGTTTTATAGCAATCAGCCCCAGCATTTT. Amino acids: CASSAYTGGSFYSNQPQHF.

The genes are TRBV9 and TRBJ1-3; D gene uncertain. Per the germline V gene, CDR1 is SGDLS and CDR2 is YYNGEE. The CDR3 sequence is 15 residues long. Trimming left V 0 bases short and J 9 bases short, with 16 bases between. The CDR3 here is CASSVEDGLEGTIYF. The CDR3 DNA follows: TGTGCCAGCAGCGTAGAGGACGGTCTTGAGGGCACCATATATTTT.

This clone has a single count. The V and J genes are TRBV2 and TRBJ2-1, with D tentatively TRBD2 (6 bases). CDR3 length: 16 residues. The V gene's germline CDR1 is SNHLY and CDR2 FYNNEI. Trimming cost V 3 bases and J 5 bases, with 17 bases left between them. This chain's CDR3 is CASSDSTGRGNNEQFF. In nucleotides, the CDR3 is TGTGCCAGCAGTGACTCGACCGGGAGAGGGAACAATGAGCAGTTCTTC.

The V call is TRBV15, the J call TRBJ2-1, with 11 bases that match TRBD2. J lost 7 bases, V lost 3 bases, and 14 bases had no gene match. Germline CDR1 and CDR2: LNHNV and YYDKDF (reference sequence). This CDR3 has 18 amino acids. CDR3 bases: TGTGCCACCAGCAGTACAACTAGCGGGAGTTGGGCGGGGAATGAGCAGTTCTTC. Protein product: CATSSTTSGSWAGNEQFF. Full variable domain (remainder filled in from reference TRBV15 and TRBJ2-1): DAMVIQNPRYQVTQFGKPVTLSCSQTLNHNVMYWYQQKSSQAPKLLFHYYDKDFNNEADTPDNFQSRRPNTSFCFLDIRSPGLGDTAMYLCATSSTTSGSWAGNEQFFGPGTRLTVL.

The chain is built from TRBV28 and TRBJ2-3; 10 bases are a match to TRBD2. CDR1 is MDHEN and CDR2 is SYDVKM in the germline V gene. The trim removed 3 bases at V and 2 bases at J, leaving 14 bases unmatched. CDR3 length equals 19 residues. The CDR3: CASSFPQSQREGVTDTQYF. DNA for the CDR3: TGTGCCAGCAGTTTCCCCCAAAGTCAGCGGGAGGGGGTCACAGATACGCAGTATTTT.

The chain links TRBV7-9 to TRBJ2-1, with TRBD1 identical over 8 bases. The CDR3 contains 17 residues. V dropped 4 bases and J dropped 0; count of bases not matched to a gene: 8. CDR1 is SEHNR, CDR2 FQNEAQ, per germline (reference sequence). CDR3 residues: CASSSIADRDSYNEQFF. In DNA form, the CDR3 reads TGTGCCAGCAGCTCGATCGCGGACAGGGACTCCTACAATGAGCAGTTCTTC.

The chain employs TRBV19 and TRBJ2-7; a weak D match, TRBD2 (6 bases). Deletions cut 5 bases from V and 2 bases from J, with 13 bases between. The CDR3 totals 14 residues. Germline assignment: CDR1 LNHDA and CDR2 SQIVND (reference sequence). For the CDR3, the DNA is TGTGCCAGTAGTTTTGGGGGGTTCGCCTACGAGCAGTACTTC. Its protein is CASSFGGFAYEQYF.

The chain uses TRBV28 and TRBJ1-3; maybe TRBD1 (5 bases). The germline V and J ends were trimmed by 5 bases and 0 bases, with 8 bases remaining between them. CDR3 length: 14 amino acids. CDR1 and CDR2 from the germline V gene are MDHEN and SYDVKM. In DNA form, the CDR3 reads TGTGCCAGCAGTCAACAGGCCTCTGGAAACACCATATATTTT. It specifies CASSQQASGNTIYF.

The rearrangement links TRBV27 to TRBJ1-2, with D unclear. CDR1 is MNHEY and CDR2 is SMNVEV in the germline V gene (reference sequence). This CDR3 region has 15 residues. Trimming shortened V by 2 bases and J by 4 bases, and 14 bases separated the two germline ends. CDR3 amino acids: CASSLERINVYGYTF. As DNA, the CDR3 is TGTGCCAGCAGTTTAGAACGGATTAACGTCTATGGCTACACCTTC.